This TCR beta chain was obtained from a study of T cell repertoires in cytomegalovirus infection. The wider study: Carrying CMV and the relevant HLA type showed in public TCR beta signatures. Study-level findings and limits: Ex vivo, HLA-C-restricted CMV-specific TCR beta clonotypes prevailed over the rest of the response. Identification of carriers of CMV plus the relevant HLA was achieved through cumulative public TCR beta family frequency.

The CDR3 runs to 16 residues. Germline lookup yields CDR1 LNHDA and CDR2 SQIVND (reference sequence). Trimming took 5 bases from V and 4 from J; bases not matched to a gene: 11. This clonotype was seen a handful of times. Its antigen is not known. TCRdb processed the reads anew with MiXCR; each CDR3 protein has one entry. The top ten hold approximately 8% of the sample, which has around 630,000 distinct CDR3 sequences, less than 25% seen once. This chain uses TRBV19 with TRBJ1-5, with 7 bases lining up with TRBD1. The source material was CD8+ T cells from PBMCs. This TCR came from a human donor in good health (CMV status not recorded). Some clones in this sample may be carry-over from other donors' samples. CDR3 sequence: CASSLIRDSLNQPQHF. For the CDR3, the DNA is TGTGCCAGTAGTCTAATCCGGGACAGCCTGAATCAGCCCCAGCATTTT.